The 29 T cell receptor beta chains presented below share a single source sample, sequenced in a study of blood T cell repertoires in COVID-19 (dated by TCRdb to the early 2020s). Library construction relied on the immunoSEQ multiplex PCR assay. TCRdb carries this immuneACCESS record with in-frame sequences only. Its versions omit some clonotypes, under half of them owing to an unresolved V gene in the studies checked, with the rest unexplained. Recorded for this sample are tens of thousands of clones; approximately 86% of them occurred a single time. The top ten clones comprise 7.5% to 9.5% of the sample. The material sequenced was peripheral blood. All receptors derive from a woman between 65 and 79 years old with active COVID-19.

The J gene is TRBJ2-7, the V gene TRBV5-1; TRBD2 agrees at 8 bases. V lost 1 base, J lost 5 bases, and 8 bases stayed unmatched. Per germline, CDR1 SGHRS and CDR2 YFSETQ. CDR3 length: 15 amino acids. CDR3 protein: CASSLSDSGIHEQYF. CDR3 nucleotides: TGCGCCAGCAGCTTGTCCGATAGCGGGATCCACGAGCAGTACTTC.

The CDR3 region is CASSLASGENTEAFF. DNA for the CDR3: TGTGCCAGCAGCTTAGCCAGCGGGGAGAACACTGAAGCTTTCTTT. V is TRBV7-6 and J is TRBJ1-1, with D uncertain. V lost 0 bases, J lost 1 base, and 9 bases lay in between. Looked up from germline, CDR1 is SGHVS and CDR2 is FNYEAQ. The CDR3 has 15 residues.

The gene calls are TRBV2 and TRBJ1-4; D is undetermined. Germline V gene sequence: CDR1 SNHLY, CDR2 FYNNEI. The V and J ends lost 5 bases and 4 bases respectively, with 8 bases between them. The CDR3 runs 13 residues. The CDR3 bases are TGTGCCAGCAGTCTTAACAGTAATGAAAAACTGTTTTTT. Protein product: CASSLNSNEKLFF.

The chain uses TRBV28 and TRBJ2-1; 8 bases align to TRBD2. V was clipped by 6 bases and J by 0 bases; unmatched bases: 7. Germline V gene lookup returns CDR1 MDHEN and CDR2 SYDVKM. The CDR3 contains 16 residues. The DNA for the CDR3 is TGTGCCAGCAGGGGATCTAGCGGGCCCTCCTACAATGAGCAGTTCTTC. Translating gives CASRGSSGPSYNEQFF.

This clone showed up just once. The rearrangement uses TRBV27 and TRBJ2-7, with D perhaps TRBD2 (5 bases). From germline, CDR1 is MNHEY and CDR2 SMNVEV (reference sequence). CDR3 length: 15 amino acids. Trimming removed 1 base at V and 6 bases at J, with 16 bases between. CDR3 in amino acids: CASSLLVGAGREQYF. The CDR3 DNA sequence: TGTGCCAGCAGTTTATTAGTGGGAGCCGGTCGCGAGCAGTACTTC.

This chain uses TRBV19 with TRBJ2-5, with a weak D call TRBD1 (7 bases). This CDR3 has 15 residues. V was cut by 3 bases and J by 5 bases, with 16 bases left in between. Germline values: CDR1 LNHDA, CDR2 SQIVND (reference sequence). The CDR3 reads CASSIRQGGGETQYF. The CDR3 DNA reads TGTGCCAGTAGTATCCGACAGGGAGGTGGGGAGACCCAGTACTTC.

CDR3 loop: CASSHGTSGSPNEQFF. DNA of the CDR3: TGTGCCAGCAGTCACGGGACTAGCGGGAGTCCCAATGAGCAGTTCTTC. This chain links TRBV27 with TRBJ2-1; 14 nucleotides agree with TRBD2. V lost 5 bases to trimming and J lost 6 bases; unmatched junction nucleotides: 6. This CDR3 is built from 16 residues. Germline assignment: CDR1 MNHEY and CDR2 SMNVEV (reference sequence).

This clone was detected only a few times. This chain joins TRBV5-6 and TRBJ1-2; 7 bases match TRBD1. CDR1 is SGHDT and CDR2 is YYEEEE in the germline V gene. The CDR3 extends over 17 amino acids. With V trimmed by 4 bases and J by 4 bases, 16 bases remained unmatched. The CDR3 reads CASSLRSRGGDSYGYTF. The CDR3 DNA sequence: TGTGCCAGCAGCCTGCGGTCCCGAGGGGGCGACAGCTATGGCTACACCTTC. The whole variable domain, filled in from reference TRBV5-6 and TRBJ1-2, reads DAGVTQSPTHLIKTRGQQVTLRCSPKSGHDTVSWYQQALGQGPQFIFQYYEEEERQRGNFPDRFSGHQFPNYSSELNVNALLLGDSALYLCASSLRSRGGDSYGYTFGSGTRLTVV.

The CDR3, as DNA: TGTGCCAGCAGTTTAACTCGCCTCGGGGTTAGCGGGAGGGCCCAGACCGGGGAGCTGTTTTTT. Translation gives CASSLTRLGVSGRAQTGELFF. The chain carries TRBV27 and TRBJ2-2, with 11 bases aligning to TRBD2. V gave up 2 bases and J gave up 5 bases; unmatched junction bases: 19. Per the germline V gene, CDR1 is MNHEY and CDR2 is SMNVEV (reference sequence). The CDR3 runs 21 residues.

The genes are TRBV30 and TRBJ2-3, with 11 bases aligning to TRBD2. After removal of 4 bases from V and 3 bases from J, the junction contained 6 bases not matched to a gene. This CDR3 has 15 amino acids. The germline CDR1 and CDR2 sequences are GTSNPN and SVGIG (reference sequence). Here the CDR3 reads CAWMVSGRGTDTQYF. As DNA, the CDR3 is TGTGCCTGGATGGTTAGCGGGAGGGGGACAGATACGCAGTATTTT.

The rearrangement joins TRBV25-1 to TRBJ1-2, with D maybe TRBD1 (6 bases). The CDR3 runs to 12 residues. Trimming took 2 bases from V and 7 from J, leaving 8 bases between them. The germline CDR1 and CDR2 sequences are MGHDK and SYGVNS. For the CDR3, the DNA is TGTGCCAGCAGTGAAGGGGGCTCTGGCTACACCTTC. Its protein product is CASSEGGSGYTF.

The rearrangement joins TRBV11-2 to TRBJ2-3; 10 nucleotides match TRBD2. Germline lookup yields CDR1 SGHAT and CDR2 FQNNGV. This CDR3 has 15 amino acids. Germline trimming cut 3 bases from V and 5 bases from J; bases unmatched to any gene: 5. CDR3 bases: TGTGCCAGCAGCTTCAGCGGGAGGGCCTTAGATACGCAGTATTTT. It yields the protein CASSFSGRALDTQYF.

This chain connects TRBV18 to TRBJ1-2, with D tentatively TRBD1 (6 bases). CDR1 KGHSH and CDR2 LQKENI come from the germline V gene. CDR3 size: 14 residues. V was shortened by 3 bases and J by 3 bases, with 11 bases between the two germline ends. CDR3 bases: TGTGCCAGCTCACCTAATCCAGGGGACTATGGCTACACCTTC. It codes for CASSPNPGDYGYTF.

V is TRBV5-8 and J is TRBJ2-7; perhaps TRBD1 as D (6 bases). Per germline, CDR1 SGHTS and CDR2 YDEGEE. V gave up 0 bases and J gave up 0 bases, with 13 bases separating them. The CDR3 spans 16 residues. CDR3 coding DNA: TGTGCCAGCAGCTTGGCTGGGGGCAGACCCTCCTACGAGCAGTACTTC. It specifies CASSLAGGRPSYEQYF.

The chain joins TRBV7-8 to TRBJ2-2; D perhaps matches TRBD1 (6 bases). Germline-derived CDR1 and CDR2 are SGHVS and FQNEAQ. The V end was cut by 4 bases, the J end by 10 bases, with 16 bases between. CDR3 size: 14 residues. CDR3 amino acids: CASSWTNRVAELFF. CDR3 DNA sequence: TGTGCCAGCAGCTGGACAAACAGGGTCGCGGAGCTGTTTTTT.

This clone was picked up one time. The V gene is TRBV6-5, the J gene TRBJ2-7, with 7 bases that match TRBD1. CDR3 length: 13 amino acids. Germline CDR1 MNHEY, CDR2 SVGAGI. V trimming: 4 bases; J trimming: 3 bases; junction bases outside the gene matches: 3. The CDR3 sequence is CASSSNRGYEQYF. As DNA, the CDR3 is TGTGCCAGCAGTTCCAACAGGGGCTACGAGCAGTACTTC.

This clone is a singleton in its sample. V gene TRBV18 combines with J gene TRBJ2-7; 12 bases map to TRBD2. The germline gives CDR1 KGHSH, CDR2 LQKENI. CDR3 length equals 23 residues. After removal of 3 bases from V and 3 bases from J, the junction contained 27 bases not matched to a gene. CDR3 sequence (DNA): TGTGCCAGCTCACCCTCGCCCCGGACTAGCGGGACGACTGGGTCGACAATCCTCTACGAGCAGTACTTC. Translating gives CASSPSPRTSGTTGSTILYEQYF.

This clone was picked up a small number of times. This rearrangement joins TRBV28 to TRBJ2-5; TRBD2 matches 8 bases. Germline assignment: CDR1 MDHEN and CDR2 SYDVKM. CDR3 length: 14 amino acids. J was trimmed by 6 bases and V by 3 bases; bases with no gene match: 6. CDR3 in amino acids: CASSFSGNGKTQYF. The CDR3 bases are TGTGCCAGCAGTTTTAGCGGGAACGGGAAGACCCAGTACTTC.

This clone was seen just once. The chain joins TRBV20-1 to TRBJ2-5, with TRBD2 matching 8 bases. Germline V CDR1 and CDR2: DFQATT, SNEGSKA (reference sequence). The CDR3 loop spans 16 amino acids. V was clipped by 3 bases and J by 1 base; unmatched bases: 10. The CDR3 sequence: CSASPREGRTQETQYF. CDR3 DNA: TGCAGTGCTAGTCCCCGGGAGGGCCGAACCCAAGAGACCCAGTACTTC.

The rearrangement uses TRBV19 and TRBJ1-1; D possibly corresponds to TRBD1 (6 bases). The CDR3 loop spans 13 amino acids. Germline values: CDR1 LNHDA, CDR2 SQIVND (reference sequence). The V and J ends lost 7 bases and 1 base respectively, with 10 bases between them. The CDR3 DNA sequence: TGTGCCAGTACCTTGACAGGGAACACTGAAGCTTTCTTT. Its protein is CASTLTGNTEAFF.

J is TRBJ2-3 and V is TRBV11-2, with 8 bases identical to TRBD2. Germline CDR1 reads SGHAT; CDR2 reads FQNNGV. The ends lost 3 bases at V and 9 bases at J; junction bases unmatched: 8. The CDR3 is 14 amino acids. CDR3 nucleotides: TGTGCCAGCAGCTTGGCGGGGCCGGGGGGGACGCAGTATTTT. Its translation: CASSLAGPGGTQYF.

In its sample, this clone was seen a few times. The chain links TRBV7-9 to TRBJ1-6; D perhaps matches TRBD1 (5 bases). Trimming took 2 bases from V and 2 from J, leaving 10 bases between them. CDR3 size: 16 residues. CDR1 and CDR2 from the germline V gene are SEHNR and FQNEAQ (reference sequence). The CDR3 coding sequence is TGTGCCAGCAGCTTACAGGGCGCGACCTATAATTCACCCCTCCACTTT. Residues: CASSLQGATYNSPLHF. Combining the CDR3 with reference TRBV7-9 and TRBJ1-6 gives the whole variable domain DTGVSQNPRHKITKRGQNVTFRCDPISEHNRLYWYRQTLGQGPEFLTYFQNEAQLEKSRLLSDRFSAERPKGSFSTLEIQRTEQGDSAMYLCASSLQGATYNSPLHFGNGTRLTVT.

The chain has TRBV13 and TRBJ2-2; D is uncertain. The CDR3 runs to 15 residues. The germline V and J ends were trimmed by 3 bases and 0 bases, with 8 bases remaining between them. Germline CDR1 PRHDT, CDR2 FYEKMQ (reference sequence). The CDR3 loop reads CASSLLRTNTGELFF. In DNA, the CDR3 is TGTGCCAGCAGCTTGTTGCGGACGAACACCGGGGAGCTGTTTTTT.

The gene calls are TRBV5-1 and TRBJ2-7, with 8 bases aligning to TRBD1. The CDR3 is 14 residues long. Germline V gene data show CDR1 as SGHRS and CDR2 as YFSETQ. V lost 3 bases to trimming and J lost 2 bases; unmatched junction nucleotides: 4. The CDR3 nucleotides read TGCGCCAGCAGCTCGGGACAGGAGACCTACGAGCAGTACTTC. This encodes CASSSGQETYEQYF.

Here the CDR3 reads CASSPQAVANTGELFF. The CDR3 DNA sequence: TGTGCCAGCTCACCACAAGCGGTAGCTAACACCGGGGAGCTGTTTTTT. This sequence joins TRBV18 and TRBJ2-2, with TRBD2 as a possible D gene (5 bases). Germline V CDR1 and CDR2: KGHSH, LQKENI. V lost 1 base to trimming and J lost 2 bases, with 11 bases between them. The CDR3 covers 16 residues.

This chain joins TRBV5-6 and TRBJ2-1, with D uncertain. Germline values: CDR1 SGHDT, CDR2 YYEEEE. CDR3 length: 12 residues. V was cut by 2 bases and J by 6 bases, with 6 bases left in between. The CDR3, as DNA: TGTGCCAGCAGCTTTTTCGGCAATGAGCAGTTCTTC. Protein sequence: CASSFFGNEQFF. Variable domain in full (rest from reference TRBV5-6 and TRBJ2-1): DAGVTQSPTHLIKTRGQQVTLRCSPKSGHDTVSWYQQALGQGPQFIFQYYEEEERQRGNFPDRFSGHQFPNYSSELNVNALLLGDSALYLCASSFFGNEQFFGPGTRLTVL.

The gene calls are TRBV6-5 and TRBJ1-2; unclear D gene. The germline V and J ends were trimmed by 4 bases and 4 bases, with 10 bases remaining between them. Germline CDR1 MNHEY, CDR2 SVGAGI. The CDR3 loop spans 13 amino acids. The CDR3 is CASSSLESYGYTF. The CDR3 DNA reads TGTGCCAGCAGTTCGTTAGAGAGCTATGGCTACACCTTC.

The J gene is TRBJ2-1, the V gene TRBV7-9; the D gene is possibly TRBD1 (6 bases). V lost 5 bases to trimming and J lost 3 bases, with 20 bases between them. Germline V CDR1 and CDR2: SEHNR, FQNEAQ (reference sequence). CDR3 size: 17 residues. CDR3 sequence: CASSPKSGAGFYNEQFF. CDR3 bases: TGTGCCAGCAGCCCTAAATCAGGGGCTGGATTCTACAATGAGCAGTTCTTC.

This chain joins TRBV4-1 and TRBJ2-3; D may be TRBD2 (6 bases). From germline, CDR1 is MGHRA and CDR2 YSYEKL. The V gene lost 0 bases and the J gene lost 4 bases, with 14 bases spanning the gap. The CDR3 loop spans 16 amino acids. In DNA form, the CDR3 reads TGCGCCAGCAGCCAAGACACGACGGGGGAGGCAGATACGCAGTATTTT. It codes for CASSQDTTGEADTQYF.